This TCR beta chain was identified during a study of T cell responses to AZD1222 COVID-19 vaccine. Of note for this clone: Its antigen remains unknown.

The method was immunoSEQ multiplex PCR; TCRdb's version includes in-frame clones alone and lacks a portion of them. Of approximately 30,000 clones detected, more than 75% appear once; the ten largest clones hold 4.5% to 5.5%. This CDR3 has 18 amino acids. Germline values: CDR1 WSHSY, CDR2 SAAADI. V gave up 0 bases and J gave up 4 bases; unmatched junction bases: 6. Study observations and caveats: Donors in the cohort were predominantly white British and more often female, and clonal diversity was possibly underestimated. Reportedly, nearly half of unique spike TCRs recognized epitopes outside B.1.351/B.1.1.7 mutations. Baseline testing showed seropositivity in only five to seven AZD1222 recipients.

V usage is TRBV10-2 and J usage is TRBJ2-1, with 13 bases aligning to TRBD2. This TCR was recovered from an adult who received the AZD1222 COVID-19 vaccine. Specimen: peripheral blood, collected 28 days after the second AZD1222 dose. This CDR3 reads CASSESRLAGGKYNEQFF. CDR3 DNA: TGCGCCAGCAGTGAGTCGAGACTAGCGGGGGGAAAGTACAATGAGCAGTTCTTC.